What follows are 22 T cell receptor beta chains derived from one specimen sequenced in a study of human T cells and chemical hapten exposure. MiXCR was run by TCRdb on the RACE reads, yielding one entry per CDR3 protein. The sample yields over 50,000 distinct CDR3 sequences, around 10% seen once. As to time point: patch test 1, 2 weeks after DPC sensitization. As for treatment: therapeutic diphenylcyclopropenone sensitization with weekly scalp DPC. Total RNA was isolated from unfractionated whole blood. The sequencing used whole blood, collected in connection with sensitization to the hapten diphenylcyclopropenone (DPC). Receptors were obtained from a woman between 40 and 55 years old with alopecia areata. Some clones in this sample may be carry-over from other donors' samples.

Many counts were recorded for this clonotype. V gene TRBV19 combines with J gene TRBJ2-1; 16 bases align to TRBD2. The V segment lost 4 bases and the J segment 8 bases; nucleotides outside the gene matches: 2. The CDR3 covers 15 residues. CDR1 is LNHDA and CDR2 is SQIVND in the germline V gene (reference sequence). CDR3 amino acids: CASSTGLAGGYEQFF. CDR3 nucleotides: TGTGCCAGTAGTACGGGACTAGCGGGAGGGTATGAGCAGTTCTTC.

The chain joins TRBV6-2 or TRBV6-3 to TRBJ2-4, with D maybe TRBD1 (6 bases). This CDR3 has 18 residues. Germline V gives CDR1 MNHEY, CDR2 SVGEGT. Trimming shortened V by 0 bases and J by 0 bases, and 15 bases separated the two germline ends. Written as DNA, the CDR3 is TGTGCCAGCAGTTACTCGGTGACAGGAGACTTAGCCAAAAACATTCAGTACTTC. Its protein product is CASSYSVTGDLAKNIQYF.

This clonotype was seen a handful of times. This chain's CDR3 is CSVEALDTSSYEQYF. The CDR3 DNA reads as TGCAGCGTTGAAGCCCTCGACACCAGCTCCTACGAGCAGTACTTC. The V gene is TRBV29-1, the J gene TRBJ2-7; D is unclear. Germline CDR1 reads SQVTM; CDR2 reads ANQGSEA. The CDR3 runs 15 residues. V lost 1 base to trimming and J lost 0 bases, with 13 bases between them.

This chain uses TRBV3-1 with TRBJ1-1; D is ambiguous. The germline V gene encodes CDR1 LGHDT and CDR2 YNNKEL (reference sequence). The CDR3 covers 14 residues. Trimming removed 5 bases from V and 6 bases from J, with 16 bases in between. The CDR3 region has the DNA TGTGCCAGCAGCTCCGGCCTAGACTTTGCTGAAGCTTTCTTT. It is translated as CASSSGLDFAEAFF.

The V gene is TRBV7-9, the J gene TRBJ2-2; D perhaps matches TRBD2 (5 bases). This CDR3 contains 16 residues. Trimming removed 5 bases from V and 0 bases from J, with 13 bases in between. The V gene's germline CDR1 is SEHNR and CDR2 FQNEAQ (reference sequence). The CDR3 reads CASSPYKGANTGELFF. The CDR3 nucleotides are TGTGCCAGCAGCCCCTATAAGGGAGCGAACACCGGGGAGCTGTTTTTT.

This clonotype showed up many times. This chain joins TRBV28 and TRBJ2-7, with a possible D match to TRBD1 (6 bases). Germline V gene data show CDR1 as MDHEN and CDR2 as SYDVKM. Deletions cut 6 bases from V and 8 bases from J, with 11 bases between. The CDR3 has 11 amino acids. The CDR3 spells CASSEGVQQYF. The CDR3 region has the DNA TGTGCCAGCAGCGAGGGGGTCCAGCAGTACTTC. Variable domain in full (rest from reference TRBV28 and TRBJ2-7): DVKVTQSSRYLVKRTGEKVFLECVQDMDHENMFWYRQDPGLGLRLIYFSYDVKMKEKGDIPEGYSVSREKKERFSLILESASTNQTSMYLCASSEGVQQYFGPGTRLTVT.

This clonotype was counted a few times. The rearrangement links TRBV28 to TRBJ2-7; D is unclear. The CDR3 contains 14 residues. Trimming removed 5 bases from V and 3 bases from J, with 14 bases in between. Germline-derived CDR1 and CDR2 are MDHEN and SYDVKM. In DNA, the CDR3 is TGTGCCAGCAGTCCCCCTATGGCCCACTACGAGCAGTACTTC. Protein: CASSPPMAHYEQYF.

V gene TRBV28 combines with J gene TRBJ2-3; perhaps D is TRBD1 or TRBD2 (5 bases each). The V gene lost 7 bases and the J gene lost 2 bases, with 10 bases spanning the gap. CDR3 length: 13 residues. Germline V gene sequence: CDR1 MDHEN, CDR2 SYDVKM. The chain's CDR3 is CASTFGATDTQYF. DNA for the CDR3: TGTGCCAGCACCTTCGGGGCCACAGATACGCAGTATTTT.

Many counts were recorded for this clonotype. This rearrangement joins TRBV9 to TRBJ2-2; the D is unclear. The CDR3 length is 14 residues. Germline V CDR1 and CDR2: SGDLS, YYNGEE. Deletions cut 0 bases from V and 3 bases from J, with 6 bases between. The chain's CDR3 is CASSVGWDTGELFF. Written as DNA, the CDR3 is TGTGCCAGCAGCGTAGGTTGGGACACCGGGGAGCTGTTTTTT.

Many counts were recorded for this clonotype. The CDR3 coding sequence is TGTGCCAGCAGCCAAAACGGTCGCTCCTACAATGAGCAGTTCTTC. Its translation: CASSQNGRSYNEQFF. The chain recombines TRBV14 with TRBJ2-1; no definite D call. CDR3 length: 15 amino acids. The V end was cut by 2 bases, the J end by 0 bases, with 8 bases between. Germline-derived CDR1 and CDR2 are SGHDN and FVKESK.

This clonotype occurred a few times. The V gene is TRBV6-5, the J gene TRBJ1-6; no clear D gene. The CDR3 is 13 residues long. The germline V and J ends were trimmed by 6 bases and 11 bases, with 14 bases remaining between them. CDR1 is MNHEY and CDR2 is SVGAGI in the germline V gene. In DNA, the CDR3 is TGTGCCAGCAGACCACGAGCATGGCCACCCCTCCACTTT. This encodes CASRPRAWPPLHF.

This clonotype was counted many times. The chain is built from TRBV10-2 and TRBJ1-1, with 8 bases fitting TRBD1. Germline lookup yields CDR1 WSHSY and CDR2 SAAADI. The V gene end was trimmed by 0 bases and the J gene end by 1 base; junction bases not matched to a gene: 4. The CDR3 has 16 residues. CDR3 sequence reads: CASSESRTGPNTEAFF. CDR3 nucleotide sequence: TGCGCCAGCAGTGAGTCCAGGACAGGGCCGAACACTGAAGCTTTCTTT.

This clonotype turned up a few times. This chain joins TRBV7-9 and TRBJ1-1; 7 bases are a match to TRBD1. Trimming removed 5 bases from V and 8 bases from J; junction bases left unmatched: 8. The CDR3 covers 13 residues. Germline V lookup: CDR1 SEHNR, CDR2 FQNEAQ (reference sequence). CDR3 sequence: CASSHRQGPEAFF. In DNA, the CDR3 is TGTGCCAGCAGCCATAGACAGGGTCCCGAAGCTTTCTTT. The variable domain in full, with the rest retrieved from reference TRBV7-9 and TRBJ1-1, is DTGVSQNPRHKITKRGQNVTFRCDPISEHNRLYWYRQTLGQGPEFLTYFQNEAQLEKSRLLSDRFSAERPKGSFSTLEIQRTEQGDSAMYLCASSHRQGPEAFFGQGTRLTVV.

This clonotype was found many times. This chain links TRBV12-3 or TRBV12-4 with TRBJ1-4, with TRBD1 matching over 8 bases. CDR3 length: 14 amino acids. V lost 3 bases to trimming and J lost 8 bases; unmatched junction nucleotides: 5. The CDR3, as DNA: TGTGCCAGCAGTTTGGACAGGGAGGAGGAAAAACTGTTTTTT. It encodes CASSLDREEEKLFF.

This clonotype has at least ten counts. V gene TRBV20-1 combines with J gene TRBJ1-2, with D unclear. This CDR3 spans 12 amino acids. Trimming pared 3 bases from V and 1 base from J, leaving 6 bases between. Germline lookup yields CDR1 DFQATT and CDR2 SNEGSKA (reference sequence). CDR3 coding DNA: TGCAGTGCTAGGGGCGGTAACTATGGCTACACCTTC. Translating gives CSARGGNYGYTF.

The table lists this clonotype with many counts. The CDR3 sequence: CASSQDPRTGRETQYF. The CDR3, as DNA: TGCGCCAGCAGCCAAGATCCCCGGACAGGGCGAGAGACCCAGTACTTC. This chain joins TRBV4-3 and TRBJ2-5; TRBD1 aligns across 8 bases. CDR1 is LGHNA and CDR2 is YSLEER in the germline V gene. The CDR3 sequence is 16 residues long. The ends lost 0 bases at V and 4 bases at J; junction bases unmatched: 7.

The sample holds many counts of this clonotype. The genes are TRBV21-1 and TRBJ1-6; TRBD1 is the table's D call, not checked against the DNA. TRBV21-1 is deemed a pseudogene. CDR3 length: 14 residues. CDR3 sequence: CASSWDSPNSPLHF. DNA of the CDR3: TGTGCCAGCAGCTGGGACAGCCCCAATTCACCCCTCCACTTT.

The sample holds many counts of this clonotype. The chain employs TRBV12-3 or TRBV12-4 and TRBJ2-1; possible D gene TRBD1, 6 bases. V lost 3 bases and J lost 9, with 21 bases in between. The CDR3 length is 16 residues. The CDR3 coding sequence is TGTGCCAGCAGTTTGGCCTGGGGGCAGGGGAATACTGAGCAGTTCTTC. Amino acid sequence: CASSLAWGQGNTEQFF.

In this sample, this clonotype turned up a few times. The gene calls are TRBV6-2 or TRBV6-3 and TRBJ1-5; D possibly corresponds to TRBD1 (6 bases). The CDR3 runs to 13 residues. Germline assignment: CDR1 MNHEY and CDR2 SVGEGT. The ends were cut back, 6 bases at V and 7 bases at J, with 13 bases in the middle. The CDR3 coding sequence is TGTGCCAGCAGCATCTGGGGGGCACAGCCCCAGCATTTT. This encodes CASSIWGAQPQHF.

Ten or more counts support this clonotype. CDR3 bases: TGTGCCAGCAGCCAATCAGACAGTTCGGGCCAGCCCCAGCATTTT. It specifies CASSQSDSSGQPQHF. The chain is built from TRBV16 and TRBJ1-5, with a tentative D call TRBD1 (5 bases). This CDR3 region has 15 residues. V shed 0 bases and J shed 7 bases, with 13 bases lying between them. Germline CDR1 KGHSY, CDR2 FQNENV.

The chain employs TRBV7-2 and TRBJ2-4; perhaps D is TRBD1 or TRBD2 (5 bases each). This CDR3 spans 14 amino acids. V was clipped by 5 bases and J by 8 bases, with 16 bases between them. Germline CDR1 SGHTA, CDR2 FQGNSA. The CDR3 nucleotides read TGTGCCAGCAGCAGTCCGGGACCGGCGGACATTCAGTACTTC. Translation: CASSSPGPADIQYF. Based on the CDR3 plus reference TRBV7-2 and TRBJ2-4, the full variable domain is GAGVSQSPSNKVTEKGKDVELRCDPISGHTALYWYRQSLGQGLEFLIYFQGNSAPDKSGLPSDRFSAERTGGSVSTLTIQRTQQEDSAVYLCASSSPGPADIQYFGAGTRLSVL.

This clonotype was counted only a few times. V and J are TRBV6-5 and TRBJ2-7; 7 bases align to TRBD1. The CDR3 totals 18 residues. V was clipped by 5 bases and J by 3 bases; unmatched bases: 19. Germline lookup yields CDR1 MNHEY and CDR2 SVGAGI. CDR3 DNA: TGTGCCAGCAGTACCATTGACAGGGTCCGGCTTTTAATCTACGAGCAGTACTTC. As protein: CASSTIDRVRLLIYEQYF.